Following are 8 T cell receptor beta chains from one sample sequenced in a study of OX40 agonist ivuxolimab in advanced cancers. Library construction relied on the immunoSEQ multiplex PCR assay. TCRdb took this table from immuneACCESS and kept in-frame rearrangements with V and J called. Such tables lack part of the clones; where checked against another copy, unresolved V genes explain under half of the gap, and the rest is unexplained. This sample gives 60,000 to 70,000 clones in total; about nine tenths of them show up just once. Approximately 1.1% of the sample goes to the ten largest clones. The sequencing used CD4+ or CD8+ T cells sorted from blood, collected in a trial of the OX40 agonist ivuxolimab. These receptor sequences come from an adult with an advanced solid tumor such as melanoma, head and neck, liver or kidney cancer.

V and J are TRBV7-6 and TRBJ2-3, with 11 positions matching TRBD1. The germline V gene has CDR1 SGHVS and CDR2 FNYEAQ. CDR3 size: 14 residues. The V gene end was trimmed by 5 bases and the J gene end by 4 bases; junction bases not matched to a gene: 2. This chain's CDR3 is CASSVGQGADTQYF. The CDR3 region has the DNA TGTGCCAGCAGCGTGGGACAGGGGGCAGATACGCAGTATTTT.

The rearrangement links TRBV27 to TRBJ1-1, with a tentative D call TRBD1 (6 bases). There are 13 residues in the CDR3. The V end was cut by 3 bases, the J end by 7 bases, with 12 bases between. Per the germline V gene, CDR1 is MNHEY and CDR2 is SMNVEV (reference sequence). Here the CDR3 DNA reads TGTGCCAGCAGTTTTAGAGCACAGGGTGAAGCTTTCTTT. Its translation: CASSFRAQGEAFF.

V gene TRBV30 combines with J gene TRBJ1-3, with 9 bases identical to TRBD1. Germline trimming cut 3 bases from V and 2 bases from J; bases unmatched to any gene: 11. This CDR3 region has 17 residues. CDR1 GTSNPN and CDR2 SVGIG come from the germline V gene (reference sequence). CDR3 bases: TGTGCCTGGAGGGCTCCCGGGACAGGGAGCCCTGGAAACACCATATATTTT. Translated: CAWRAPGTGSPGNTIYF.

The gene calls are TRBV7-9 and TRBJ2-7; 7 nucleotides line up with TRBD1. Germline V lookup: CDR1 SEHNR, CDR2 FQNEAQ (reference sequence). This CDR3 is built from 15 residues. Trimming removed 4 bases from V and 6 bases from J; junction bases left unmatched: 12. CDR3 sequence (DNA): TGTGCCAGCAGCTCATCAGGGGCTCCAGGGGGCGAGCAGTACTTC. Translating it yields CASSSSGAPGGEQYF.

The chain combines TRBV5-1 with TRBJ1-1; 7 bases are shared with TRBD1. The CDR3 totals 14 residues. Germline CDR1 and CDR2: SGHRS and YFSETQ. The ends lost 2 bases at V and 2 bases at J; junction bases unmatched: 3. For the CDR3, the DNA is TGCGCCAGCAGCTTAACAGGGGCTAACACTGAAGCTTTCTTT. The encoded protein is CASSLTGANTEAFF.

The chain links TRBV18 to TRBJ2-2; D might be TRBD1 (6 bases). The length of the CDR3 is 15 residues. The germline gives CDR1 KGHSH, CDR2 LQKENI. The germline V and J ends were trimmed by 3 bases and 7 bases, with 15 bases remaining between them. CDR3 nucleotide sequence: TGTGCCAGCTCACCTCGTGAGGGGGTGATCGGGGAGCTGTTTTTT. Protein product: CASSPREGVIGELFF.

This clone was counted between two and nine times. The J gene is TRBJ2-3, the V gene TRBV2; TRBD1 agrees at 11 bases. Germline CDR1 is SNHLY and CDR2 is FYNNEI. Trimming removed 8 bases from V and 9 bases from J; junction bases left unmatched: 7. CDR3 size: 13 residues. The CDR3 nucleotides are TGTGCCAGCTCGGGGACAGGGGGATACACGCAGTATTTT. The encoded protein is CASSGTGGYTQYF.

The rearrangement joins TRBV27 to TRBJ1-4; possible D gene TRBD1, 5 bases. The CDR3 contains 14 residues. Germline V lookup: CDR1 MNHEY, CDR2 SMNVEV (reference sequence). V lost 4 bases and J lost 8, with 14 bases in between. The CDR3 nucleotides are TGTGCCAGCAGTTCCTCGGGGGTGGACGAAAAACTGTTTTTT. Translated, it gives CASSSSGVDEKLFF.